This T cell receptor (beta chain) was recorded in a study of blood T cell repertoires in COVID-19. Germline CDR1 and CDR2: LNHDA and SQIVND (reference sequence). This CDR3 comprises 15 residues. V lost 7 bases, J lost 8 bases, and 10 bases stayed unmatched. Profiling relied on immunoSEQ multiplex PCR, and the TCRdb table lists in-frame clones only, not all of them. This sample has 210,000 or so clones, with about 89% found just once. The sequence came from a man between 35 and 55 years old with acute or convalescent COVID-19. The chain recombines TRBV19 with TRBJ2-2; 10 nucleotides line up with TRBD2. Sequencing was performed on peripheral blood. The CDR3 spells CASTWGLAGVGELFF. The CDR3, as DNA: TGTGCCAGTACATGGGGTCTAGCGGGGGTTGGGGAGCTGTTTTTT.